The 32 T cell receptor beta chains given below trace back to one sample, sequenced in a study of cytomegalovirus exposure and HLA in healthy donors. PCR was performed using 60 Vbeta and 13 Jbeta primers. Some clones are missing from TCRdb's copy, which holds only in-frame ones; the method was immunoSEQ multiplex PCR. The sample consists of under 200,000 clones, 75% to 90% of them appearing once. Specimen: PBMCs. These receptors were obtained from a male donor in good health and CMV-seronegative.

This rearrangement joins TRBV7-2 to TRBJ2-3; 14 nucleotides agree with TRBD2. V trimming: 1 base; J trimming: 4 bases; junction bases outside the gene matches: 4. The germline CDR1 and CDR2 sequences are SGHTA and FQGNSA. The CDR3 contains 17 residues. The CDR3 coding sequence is TGTGCCAGCAGCTTAGTGGGGACTAGCGGGGGCTCAGATACGCAGTATTTT. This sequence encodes CASSLVGTSGGSDTQYF.

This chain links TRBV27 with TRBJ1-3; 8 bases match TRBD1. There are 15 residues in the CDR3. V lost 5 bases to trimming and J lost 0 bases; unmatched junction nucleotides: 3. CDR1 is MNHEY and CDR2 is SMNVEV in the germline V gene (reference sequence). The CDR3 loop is CASSIDRGSGNTIYF. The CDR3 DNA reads TGTGCCAGCAGTATAGACAGGGGCTCTGGAAACACCATATATTTT.

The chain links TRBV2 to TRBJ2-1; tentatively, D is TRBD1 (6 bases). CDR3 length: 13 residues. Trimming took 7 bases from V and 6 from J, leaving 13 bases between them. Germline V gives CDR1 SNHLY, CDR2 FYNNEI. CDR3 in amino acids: CASTTRTANEQFF. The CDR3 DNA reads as TGTGCCAGCACCACCCGGACAGCCAATGAGCAGTTCTTC.

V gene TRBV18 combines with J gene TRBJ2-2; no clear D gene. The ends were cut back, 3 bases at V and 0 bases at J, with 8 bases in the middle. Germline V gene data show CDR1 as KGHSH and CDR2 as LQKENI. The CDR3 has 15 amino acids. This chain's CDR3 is CASSPRNANTGELFF. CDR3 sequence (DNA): TGTGCCAGCTCACCTAGAAACGCGAACACCGGGGAGCTGTTTTTT.

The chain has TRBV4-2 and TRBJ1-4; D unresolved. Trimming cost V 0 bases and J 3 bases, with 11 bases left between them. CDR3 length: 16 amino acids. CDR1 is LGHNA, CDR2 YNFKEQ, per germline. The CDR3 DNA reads TGTGCCAGCAGCCAAGATCTCCCGGGGTCTAATGAAAAACTGTTTTTT. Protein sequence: CASSQDLPGSNEKLFF.

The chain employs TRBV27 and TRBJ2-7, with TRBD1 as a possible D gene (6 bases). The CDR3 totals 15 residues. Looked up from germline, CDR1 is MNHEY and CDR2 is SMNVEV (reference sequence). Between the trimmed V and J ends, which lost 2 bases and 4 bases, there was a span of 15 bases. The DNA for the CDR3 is TGTGCCAGCAGTTTAATTGGGGGCAATATATACGAGCAGTACTTC. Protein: CASSLIGGNIYEQYF.

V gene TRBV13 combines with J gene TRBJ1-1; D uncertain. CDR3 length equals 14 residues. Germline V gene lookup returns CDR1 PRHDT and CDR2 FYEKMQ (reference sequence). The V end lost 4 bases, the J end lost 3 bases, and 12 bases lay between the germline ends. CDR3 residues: CASSSVGGYTEAFF. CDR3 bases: TGTGCCAGCAGCTCCGTAGGAGGGTACACTGAAGCTTTCTTT.

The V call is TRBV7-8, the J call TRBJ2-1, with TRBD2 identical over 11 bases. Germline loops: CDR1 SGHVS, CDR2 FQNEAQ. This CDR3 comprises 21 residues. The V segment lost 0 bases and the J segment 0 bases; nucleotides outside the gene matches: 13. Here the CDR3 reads CASSLAWLAGGTKSSYNEQFF. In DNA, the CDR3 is TGTGCCAGCAGCTTAGCGTGGCTAGCGGGGGGTACAAAGAGCTCCTACAATGAGCAGTTCTTC.

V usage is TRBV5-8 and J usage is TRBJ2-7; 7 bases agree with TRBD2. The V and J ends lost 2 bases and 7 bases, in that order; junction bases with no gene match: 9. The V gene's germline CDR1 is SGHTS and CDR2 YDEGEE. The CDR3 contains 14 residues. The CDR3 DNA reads TGTGCCAGCAGCTTAGGTAGCGGGCCCAGGGAGCAGTACTTC. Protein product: CASSLGSGPREQYF. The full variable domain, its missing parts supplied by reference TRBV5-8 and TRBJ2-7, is EAGVTQSPTHLIKTRGQQATLRCSPISGHTSVYWYQQALGLGLQFLLWYDEGEERNRGNFPPRFSGRQFPNYSSELNVNALELEDSALYLCASSLGSGPREQYFGPGTRLTVT.

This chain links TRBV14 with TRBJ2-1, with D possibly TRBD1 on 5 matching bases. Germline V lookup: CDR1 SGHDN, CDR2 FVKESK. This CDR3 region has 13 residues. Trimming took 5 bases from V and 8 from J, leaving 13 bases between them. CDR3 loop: CASSVPGIDEQFF. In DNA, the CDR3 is TGTGCCAGCAGCGTCCCAGGGATCGATGAGCAGTTCTTC.

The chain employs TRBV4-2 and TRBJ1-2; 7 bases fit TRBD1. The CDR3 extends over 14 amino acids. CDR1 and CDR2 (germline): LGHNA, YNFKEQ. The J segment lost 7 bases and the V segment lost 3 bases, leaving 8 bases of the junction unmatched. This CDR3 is CASSQGTAGIGYTF. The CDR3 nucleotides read TGTGCCAGCAGCCAGGGGACAGCCGGGATTGGCTACACCTTC.

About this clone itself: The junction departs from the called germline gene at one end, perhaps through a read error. The CDR3: CASSPRFAGANGLTF. CDR3 nucleotide sequence: TGTGCCAGCAGCCCTAGATTTGCTGGGGCCAACGGCCTGACTTTC. V is TRBV11-2 and J is TRBJ2-6, with TRBD1 as a possible D gene (5 bases). CDR1 is SGHAT, CDR2 FQNNGV, per germline. The length of the CDR3 is 15 residues.

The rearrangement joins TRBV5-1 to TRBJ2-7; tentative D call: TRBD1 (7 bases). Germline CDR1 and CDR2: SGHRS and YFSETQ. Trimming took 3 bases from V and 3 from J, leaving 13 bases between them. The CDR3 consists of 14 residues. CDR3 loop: CASSWGGTDYEQYF. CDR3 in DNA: TGCGCCAGCAGCTGGGGCGGGACAGACTACGAGCAGTACTTC.

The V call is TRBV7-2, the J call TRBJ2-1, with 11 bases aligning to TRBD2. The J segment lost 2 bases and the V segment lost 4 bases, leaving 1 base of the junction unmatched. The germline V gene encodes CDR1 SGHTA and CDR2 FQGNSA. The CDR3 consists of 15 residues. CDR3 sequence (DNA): TGTGCCAGCAGCTCGACTAGCGGGGCCTACAATGAGCAGTTCTTC. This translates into CASSSTSGAYNEQFF.

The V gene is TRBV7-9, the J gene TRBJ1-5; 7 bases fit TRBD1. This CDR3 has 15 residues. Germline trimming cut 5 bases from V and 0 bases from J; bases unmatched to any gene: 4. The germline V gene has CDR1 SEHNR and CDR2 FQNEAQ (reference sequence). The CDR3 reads CASSLGTVSNQPQHF. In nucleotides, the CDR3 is TGTGCCAGCAGCCTGGGGACAGTTAGCAATCAGCCCCAGCATTTT.

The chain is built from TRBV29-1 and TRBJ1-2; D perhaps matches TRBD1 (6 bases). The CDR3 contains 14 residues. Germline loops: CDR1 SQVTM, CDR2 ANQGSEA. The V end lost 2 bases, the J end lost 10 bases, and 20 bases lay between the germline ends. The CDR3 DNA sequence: TGCAGCGTTGAATATCGGACAGCGGTTGGTGTCTACACCTTC. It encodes CSVEYRTAVGVYTF. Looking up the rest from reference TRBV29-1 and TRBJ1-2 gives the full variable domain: SAVISQKPSRDICQRGTSLTIQCQVDSQVTMMFWYRQQPGQSLTLIATANQGSEATYESGFVIDKFPISRPNLTFSTLTVSNMSPEDSSIYLCSVEYRTAVGVYTFGSGTRLTVV.

The CDR3 spells CASSGGPEETQYF. CDR3 DNA sequence: TGTGCCAGCAGCGGCGGGCCAGAAGAGACCCAGTACTTC. V is TRBV7-6 and J is TRBJ2-5; D might be TRBD2 (5 bases). The V gene's germline CDR1 is SGHVS and CDR2 FNYEAQ. CDR3 length equals 13 residues. Trimming removed 5 bases from V and 3 bases from J, with 10 bases in between.

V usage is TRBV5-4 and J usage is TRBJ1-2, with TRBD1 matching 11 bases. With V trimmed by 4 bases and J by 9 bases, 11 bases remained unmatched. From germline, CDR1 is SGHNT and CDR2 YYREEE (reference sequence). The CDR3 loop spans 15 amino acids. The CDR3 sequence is CASSPAGTGGYSYTF. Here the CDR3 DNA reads TGTGCCAGCAGCCCGGCAGGGACAGGGGGGTATAGCTACACCTTC.

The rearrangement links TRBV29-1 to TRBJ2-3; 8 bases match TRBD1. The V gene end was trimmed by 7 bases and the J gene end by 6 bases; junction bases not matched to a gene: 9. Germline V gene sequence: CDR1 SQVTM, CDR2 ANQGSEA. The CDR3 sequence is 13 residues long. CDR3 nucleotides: TGCAGCGCTGACAGGGGACCTTCGGATACGCAGTATTTT. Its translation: CSADRGPSDTQYF.

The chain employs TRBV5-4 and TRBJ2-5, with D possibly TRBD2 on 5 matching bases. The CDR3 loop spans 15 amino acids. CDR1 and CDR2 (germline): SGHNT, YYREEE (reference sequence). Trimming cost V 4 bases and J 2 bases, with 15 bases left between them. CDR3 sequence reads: CASSTDGKEQETQYF. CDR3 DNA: TGTGCCAGCAGCACTGACGGGAAGGAACAAGAGACCCAGTACTTC.

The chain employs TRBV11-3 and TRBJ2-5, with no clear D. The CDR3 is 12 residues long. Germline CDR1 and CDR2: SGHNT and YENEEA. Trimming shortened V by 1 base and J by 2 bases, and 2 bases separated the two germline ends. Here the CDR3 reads CASSLAQETQYF. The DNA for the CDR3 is TGTGCCAGCAGCTTAGCTCAAGAGACCCAGTACTTC. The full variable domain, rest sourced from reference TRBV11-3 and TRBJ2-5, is EAGVVQSPRYKIIEKKQPVAFWCNPISGHNTLYWYLQNLGQGPELLIRYENEEAVDDSQLPKDRFSAERLKGVDSTLKIQPAELGDSAVYLCASSLAQETQYFGPGTRLLVL.

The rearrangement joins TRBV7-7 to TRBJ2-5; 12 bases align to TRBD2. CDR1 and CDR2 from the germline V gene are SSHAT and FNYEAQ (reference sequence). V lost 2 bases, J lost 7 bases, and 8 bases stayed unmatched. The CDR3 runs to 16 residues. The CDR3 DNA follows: TGTGCCAGCAGCTTACGACTAGCGGGGGCCCTTGGGACCCAGTACTTC. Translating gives CASSLRLAGALGTQYF.

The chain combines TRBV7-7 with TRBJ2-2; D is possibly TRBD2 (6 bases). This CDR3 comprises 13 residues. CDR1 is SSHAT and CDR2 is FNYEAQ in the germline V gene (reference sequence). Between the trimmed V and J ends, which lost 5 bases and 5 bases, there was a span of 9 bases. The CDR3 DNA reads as TGTGCCAGCAGCCTCGGGGGTACCGGGGAGCTGTTTTTT. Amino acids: CASSLGGTGELFF. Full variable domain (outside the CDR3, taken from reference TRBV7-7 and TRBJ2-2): GAGVSQSPRYKVTKRGQDVTLRCDPISSHATLYWYQQALGQGPEFLTYFNYEAQPDKSGLPSDRFSAERPEGSISTLTIQRTEQRDSAMYRCASSLGGTGELFFGEGSRLTVL.

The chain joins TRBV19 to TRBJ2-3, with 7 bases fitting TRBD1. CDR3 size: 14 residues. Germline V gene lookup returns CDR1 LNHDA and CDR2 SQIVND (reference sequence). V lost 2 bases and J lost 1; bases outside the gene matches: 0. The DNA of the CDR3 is TGTGCCAGTAGTATAACAGGGGGCACAGATACGCAGTATTTT. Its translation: CASSITGGTDTQYF.

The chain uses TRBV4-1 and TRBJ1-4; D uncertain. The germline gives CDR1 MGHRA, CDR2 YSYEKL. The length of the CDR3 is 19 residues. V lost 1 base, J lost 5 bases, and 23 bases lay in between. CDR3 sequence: CASSQGIGVGAYSNEKLFF. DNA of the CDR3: TGCGCCAGCAGCCAAGGGATCGGGGTAGGAGCTTATTCCAATGAAAAACTGTTTTTT.

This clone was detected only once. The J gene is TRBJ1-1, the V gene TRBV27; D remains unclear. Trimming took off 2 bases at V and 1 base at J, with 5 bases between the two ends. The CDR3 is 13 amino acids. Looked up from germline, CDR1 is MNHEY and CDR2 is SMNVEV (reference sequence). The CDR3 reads CASSLLGNTEAFF. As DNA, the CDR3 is TGTGCCAGCAGTTTACTAGGGAACACTGAAGCTTTCTTT.

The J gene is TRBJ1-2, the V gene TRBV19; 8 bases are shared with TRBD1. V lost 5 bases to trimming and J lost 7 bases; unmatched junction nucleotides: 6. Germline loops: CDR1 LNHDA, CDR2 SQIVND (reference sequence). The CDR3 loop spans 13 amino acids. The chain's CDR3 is CASSVTGAGGYTF. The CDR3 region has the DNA TGTGCCAGTAGTGTGACAGGGGCAGGTGGCTACACCTTC.

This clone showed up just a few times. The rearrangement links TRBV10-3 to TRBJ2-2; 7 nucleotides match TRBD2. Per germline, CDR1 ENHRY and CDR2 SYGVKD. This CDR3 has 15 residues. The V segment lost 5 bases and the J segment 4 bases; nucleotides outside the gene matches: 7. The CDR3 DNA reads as TGTGCCATCAGTCCGACGGGGAGGGTCACCGGGGAGCTGTTTTTT. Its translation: CAISPTGRVTGELFF.

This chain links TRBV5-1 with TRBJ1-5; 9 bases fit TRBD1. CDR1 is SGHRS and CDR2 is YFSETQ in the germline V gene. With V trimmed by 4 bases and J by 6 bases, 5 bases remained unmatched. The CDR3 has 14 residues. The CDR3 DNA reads TGCGCCAGCAGCCTCGGGACAGGGCCTCAGCCCCAGCATTTT. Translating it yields CASSLGTGPQPQHF.

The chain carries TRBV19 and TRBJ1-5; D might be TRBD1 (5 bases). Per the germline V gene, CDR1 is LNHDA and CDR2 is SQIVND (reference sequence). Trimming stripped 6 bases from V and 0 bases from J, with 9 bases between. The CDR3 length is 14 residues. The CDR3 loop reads CASRDSYSNQPQHF. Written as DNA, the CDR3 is TGTGCCAGTAGAGACAGCTATAGCAATCAGCCCCAGCATTTT.

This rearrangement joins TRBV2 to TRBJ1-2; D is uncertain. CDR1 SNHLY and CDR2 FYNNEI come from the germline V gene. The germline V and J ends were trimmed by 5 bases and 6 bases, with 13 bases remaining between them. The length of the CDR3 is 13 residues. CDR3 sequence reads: CASSPERGHGYTF. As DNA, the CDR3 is TGTGCCAGCAGTCCAGAGAGAGGTCATGGCTACACCTTC.

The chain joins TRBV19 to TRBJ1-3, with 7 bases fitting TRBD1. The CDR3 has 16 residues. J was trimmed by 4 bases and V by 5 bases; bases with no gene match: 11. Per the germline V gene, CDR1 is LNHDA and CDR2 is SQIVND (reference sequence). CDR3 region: CASSLNRGTNGNTIYF. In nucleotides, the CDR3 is TGTGCCAGTAGTCTTAACAGGGGAACAAACGGAAACACCATATATTTT.